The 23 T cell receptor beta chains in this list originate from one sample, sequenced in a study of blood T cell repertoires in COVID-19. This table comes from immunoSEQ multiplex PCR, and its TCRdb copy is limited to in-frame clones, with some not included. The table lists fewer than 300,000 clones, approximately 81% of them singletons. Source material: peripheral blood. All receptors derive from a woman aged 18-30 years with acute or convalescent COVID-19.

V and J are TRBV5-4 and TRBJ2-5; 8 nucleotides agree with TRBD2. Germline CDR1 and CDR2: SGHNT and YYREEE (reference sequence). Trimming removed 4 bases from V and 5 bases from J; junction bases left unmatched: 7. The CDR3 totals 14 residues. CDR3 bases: TGTGCCAGCAGCGGGGGGCTAGCGGGTGAGACCCAGTACTTC. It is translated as CASSGGLAGETQYF.

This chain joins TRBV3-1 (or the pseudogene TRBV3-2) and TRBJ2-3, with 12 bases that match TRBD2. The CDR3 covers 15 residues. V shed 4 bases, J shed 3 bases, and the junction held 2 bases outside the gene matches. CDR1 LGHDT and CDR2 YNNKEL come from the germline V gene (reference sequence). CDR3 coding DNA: TGTGCCAGCAGCCTAGGACTAGCGGGAACAGATACGCAGTATTTT. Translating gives CASSLGLAGTDTQYF.

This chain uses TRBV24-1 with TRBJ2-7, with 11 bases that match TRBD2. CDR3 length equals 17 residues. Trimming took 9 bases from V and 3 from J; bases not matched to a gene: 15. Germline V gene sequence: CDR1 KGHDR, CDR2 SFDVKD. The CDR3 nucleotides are TGTGCCACCTGGGGACAGAGGACTAGCGGGCGTCACTACGAGCAGTACTTC. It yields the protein CATWGQRTSGRHYEQYF.

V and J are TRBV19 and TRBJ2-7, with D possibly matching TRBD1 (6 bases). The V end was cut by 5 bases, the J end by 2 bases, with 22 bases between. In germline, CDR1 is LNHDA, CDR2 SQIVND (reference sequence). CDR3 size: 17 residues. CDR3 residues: CASSLRPGQWGTYEQYF. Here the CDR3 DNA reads TGTGCCAGTAGTTTAAGACCCGGACAGTGGGGTACCTACGAGCAGTACTTC.

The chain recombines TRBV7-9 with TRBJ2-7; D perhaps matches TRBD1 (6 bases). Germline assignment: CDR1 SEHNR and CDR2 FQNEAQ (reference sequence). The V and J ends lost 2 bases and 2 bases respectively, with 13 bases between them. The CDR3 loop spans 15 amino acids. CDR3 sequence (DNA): TGTGCCAGCAGCTTACTCCAGGGGAGCACCTACGAGCAGTACTTC. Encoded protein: CASSLLQGSTYEQYF.

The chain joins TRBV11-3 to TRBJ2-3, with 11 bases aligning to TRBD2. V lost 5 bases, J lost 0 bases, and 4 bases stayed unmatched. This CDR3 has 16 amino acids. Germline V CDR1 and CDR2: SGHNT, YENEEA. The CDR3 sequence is CASSPGLAESTDTQYF. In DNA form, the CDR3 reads TGTGCCAGCAGCCCGGGACTAGCGGAAAGCACAGATACGCAGTATTTT.

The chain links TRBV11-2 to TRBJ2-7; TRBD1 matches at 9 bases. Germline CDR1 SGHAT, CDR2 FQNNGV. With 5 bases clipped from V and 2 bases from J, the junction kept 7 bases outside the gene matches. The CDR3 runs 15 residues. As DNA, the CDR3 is TGTGCCAGCAGCCGGGACAGGGATATAACCTACGAGCAGTACTTC. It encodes CASSRDRDITYEQYF.

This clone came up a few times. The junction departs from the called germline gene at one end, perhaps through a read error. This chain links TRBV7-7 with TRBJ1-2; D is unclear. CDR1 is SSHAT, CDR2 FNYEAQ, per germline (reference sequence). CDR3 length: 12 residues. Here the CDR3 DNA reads TGTGCTAGCACCCCTATAAGCTTCGGCTACACCTTC. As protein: CASTPISFGYTF.

CDR3 region: CASSPRHQGGGGYTF. The CDR3 DNA reads TGTGCCAGCAGCCCCCGCCATCAGGGTGGCGGTGGCTACACCTTC. The gene calls are TRBV7-6 and TRBJ1-2; weak D call: TRBD1 (5 bases). Trimming shortened V by 5 bases and J by 7 bases, and 20 bases separated the two germline ends. The CDR3 totals 15 residues. Germline assignment: CDR1 SGHVS and CDR2 FNYEAQ.

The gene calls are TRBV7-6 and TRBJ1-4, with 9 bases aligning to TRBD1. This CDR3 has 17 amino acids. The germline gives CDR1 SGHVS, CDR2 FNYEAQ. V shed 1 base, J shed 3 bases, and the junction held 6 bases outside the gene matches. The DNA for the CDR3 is TGTGCCAGCAGCTTAGGAGGGACAGGGCGTCCTAATGAAAAACTGTTTTTT. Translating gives CASSLGGTGRPNEKLFF.

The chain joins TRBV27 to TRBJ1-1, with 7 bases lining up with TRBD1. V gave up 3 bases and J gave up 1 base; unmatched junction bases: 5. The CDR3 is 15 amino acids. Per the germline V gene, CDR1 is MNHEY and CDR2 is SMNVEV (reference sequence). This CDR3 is CASSFGQVRNTEAFF. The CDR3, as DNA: TGTGCCAGCAGTTTCGGACAGGTCCGGAACACTGAAGCTTTCTTT.

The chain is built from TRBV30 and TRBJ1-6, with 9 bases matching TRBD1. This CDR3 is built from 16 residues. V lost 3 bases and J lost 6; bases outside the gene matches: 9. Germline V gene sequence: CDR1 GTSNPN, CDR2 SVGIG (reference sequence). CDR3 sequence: CAWSDRGQGFNSPLHF. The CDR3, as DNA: TGTGCCTGGAGCGACCGGGGACAGGGTTTTAATTCACCCCTCCACTTT. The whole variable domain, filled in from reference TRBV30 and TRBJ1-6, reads SQTIHQWPATLVQPVGSPLSLECTVEGTSNPNLYWYRQAAGRGLQLLFYSVGIGQISSEVPQNLSASRPQDRQFILSSKKLLLSDSGFYLCAWSDRGQGFNSPLHFGNGTRLTVT.

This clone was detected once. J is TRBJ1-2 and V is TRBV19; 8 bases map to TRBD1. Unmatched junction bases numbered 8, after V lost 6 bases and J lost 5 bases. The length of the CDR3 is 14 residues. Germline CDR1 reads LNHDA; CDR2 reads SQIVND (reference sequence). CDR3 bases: TGTGCCAGTAGGAAAGGACAGGGCCGTTATGGCTACACCTTC. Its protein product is CASRKGQGRYGYTF.

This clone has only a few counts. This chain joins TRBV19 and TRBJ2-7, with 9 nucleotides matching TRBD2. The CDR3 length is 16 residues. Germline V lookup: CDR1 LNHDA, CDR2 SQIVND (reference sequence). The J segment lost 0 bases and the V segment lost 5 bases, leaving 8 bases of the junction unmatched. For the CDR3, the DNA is TGTGCCAGTAGTCCTCGCCCTAGCGGGGCCTCCTACGAGCAGTACTTC. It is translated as CASSPRPSGASYEQYF.

The chain's CDR3 is CASSHPLGGTNEKLFF. CDR3 nucleotide sequence: TGCGCCAGCAGCCACCCGCTGGGGGGTACTAATGAAAAACTGTTTTTT. This chain connects TRBV4-1 to TRBJ1-4; TRBD1 is a possible D gene (5 bases). Per germline, CDR1 MGHRA and CDR2 YSYEKL. V was trimmed by 3 bases and J by 2 bases, leaving 13 bases between them. There are 16 residues in the CDR3.

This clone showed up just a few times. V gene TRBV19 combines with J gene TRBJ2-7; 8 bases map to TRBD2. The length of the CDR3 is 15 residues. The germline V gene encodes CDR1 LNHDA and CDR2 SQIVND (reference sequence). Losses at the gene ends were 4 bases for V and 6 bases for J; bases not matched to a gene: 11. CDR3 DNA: TGTGCCAGTAGTACCTCGGGACTAGACCCCCTCGAGCAGTACTTC. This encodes CASSTSGLDPLEQYF.

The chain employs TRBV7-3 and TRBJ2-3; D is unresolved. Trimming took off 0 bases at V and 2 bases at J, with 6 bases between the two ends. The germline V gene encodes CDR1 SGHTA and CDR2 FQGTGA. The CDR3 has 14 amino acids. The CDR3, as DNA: TGTGCCAGCAGCTTAACGCGCAACACAGATACGCAGTATTTT. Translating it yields CASSLTRNTDTQYF.

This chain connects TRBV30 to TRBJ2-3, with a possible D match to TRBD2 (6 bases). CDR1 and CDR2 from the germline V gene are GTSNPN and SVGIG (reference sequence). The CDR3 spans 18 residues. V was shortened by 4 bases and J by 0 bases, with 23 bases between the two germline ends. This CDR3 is CAWIITGVAETSTDTQYF. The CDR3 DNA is TGTGCCTGGATAATTACCGGTGTAGCGGAGACTAGCACAGATACGCAGTATTTT. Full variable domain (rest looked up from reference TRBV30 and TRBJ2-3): SQTIHQWPATLVQPVGSPLSLECTVEGTSNPNLYWYRQAAGRGLQLLFYSVGIGQISSEVPQNLSASRPQDRQFILSSKKLLLSDSGFYLCAWIITGVAETSTDTQYFGPGTRLTVL.

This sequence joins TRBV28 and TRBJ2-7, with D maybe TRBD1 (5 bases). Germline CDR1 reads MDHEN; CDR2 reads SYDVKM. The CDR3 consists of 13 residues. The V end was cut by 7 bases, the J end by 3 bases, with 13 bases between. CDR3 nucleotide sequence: TGTGCCAGCACCCCTGACAGAGGCTACGAGCAGTACTTC. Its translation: CASTPDRGYEQYF.

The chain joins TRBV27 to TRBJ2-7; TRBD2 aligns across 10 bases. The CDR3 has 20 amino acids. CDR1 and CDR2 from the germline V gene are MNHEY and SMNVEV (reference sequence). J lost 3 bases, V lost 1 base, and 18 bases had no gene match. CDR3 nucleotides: TGTGCCAGCAGTTTATTTGGGTCTAGCGGGAGACTCCCTCTCTACTACGAGCAGTACTTC. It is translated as CASSLFGSSGRLPLYYEQYF.

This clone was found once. The CDR3 region is CASTPRRDTQYF. DNA for the CDR3: TGTGCCAGCACCCCTAGAAGAGATACGCAGTATTTT. The chain recombines TRBV11-3 with TRBJ2-3; D remains unclear. There are 12 residues in the CDR3. In germline, CDR1 is SGHNT, CDR2 YENEEA. Deletions cut 7 bases from V and 5 bases from J, with 10 bases between.

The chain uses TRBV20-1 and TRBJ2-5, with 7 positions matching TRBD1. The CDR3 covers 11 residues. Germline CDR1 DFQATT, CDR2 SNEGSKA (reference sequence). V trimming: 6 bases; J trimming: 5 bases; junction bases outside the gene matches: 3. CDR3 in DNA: TGCAGTGCCCGCAGGGGGGAGACCCAGTACTTC. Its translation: CSARRGETQYF.

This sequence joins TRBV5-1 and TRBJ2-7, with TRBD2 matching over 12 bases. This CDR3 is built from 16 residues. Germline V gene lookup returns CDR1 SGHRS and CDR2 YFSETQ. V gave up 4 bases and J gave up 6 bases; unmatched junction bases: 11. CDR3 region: CASSLRLAGVKGEQYF. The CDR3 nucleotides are TGCGCCAGCAGCCTAAGACTAGCGGGAGTCAAAGGCGAGCAGTACTTC. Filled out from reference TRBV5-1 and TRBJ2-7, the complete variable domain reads KAGVTQTPRYLIKTRGQQVTLSCSPISGHRSVSWYQQTPGQGLQFLFEYFSETQRNKGNFPGRFSGRQFSNSRSEMNVSTLELGDSALYLCASSLRLAGVKGEQYFGPGTRLTVT.